Shown below are 10 T cell receptor beta chains from a single sample sequenced in a study of OX40 agonist ivuxolimab in advanced cancers. Clones were sequenced by immunoSEQ multiplex PCR, and TCRdb holds only the in-frame ones, with some missing. The table has about 93,000 clones, approximately 94% seen once; the top ten hold over 2.5%. Sequenced here: CD4+ or CD8+ T cells sorted from blood, sampled in a trial of the OX40 agonist ivuxolimab. These receptors came from an adult with an advanced solid tumor such as melanoma, head and neck, liver or kidney cancer.

J is TRBJ1-2 and V is TRBV29-1; a possible D gene is TRBD1 (6 bases). The CDR3 has 14 amino acids. The ends were cut back, 4 bases at V and 5 bases at J, with 17 bases in the middle. Germline CDR1 reads SQVTM; CDR2 reads ANQGSEA. The CDR3 spells CSVGQGSFGYGYTF. Here the CDR3 DNA reads TGCAGCGTTGGGCAGGGGTCCTTTGGATATGGCTACACCTTC.

The CDR3 spells CASSFDRETEAFF. CDR3 in DNA: TGTGCCAGCAGTTTCGACAGGGAAACTGAAGCTTTCTTT. V usage is TRBV6-5 and J usage is TRBJ1-1; 7 bases agree with TRBD1. Unmatched junction bases numbered 4, after V lost 4 bases and J lost 5 bases. CDR1 MNHEY and CDR2 SVGAGI come from the germline V gene. CDR3 length: 13 residues.

The chain combines TRBV9 with TRBJ2-1; TRBD2 might be the D (5 bases). The germline V gene has CDR1 SGDLS and CDR2 YYNGEE. The CDR3 is 15 amino acids. Deletions cut 0 bases from V and 8 bases from J, with 15 bases between. CDR3: CASSVVRSGFDEQFF. CDR3 DNA sequence: TGTGCCAGCAGCGTAGTTAGGAGCGGCTTCGATGAGCAGTTCTTC.

The chain couples TRBV19 to TRBJ2-6; 7 bases fit TRBD1. The CDR3 has 18 amino acids. J was trimmed by 0 bases and V by 3 bases; bases with no gene match: 8. Germline V gene data show CDR1 as LNHDA and CDR2 as SQIVND (reference sequence). The CDR3 sequence is CASSIVTGSRSGANVLTF. The DNA of the CDR3 is TGTGCCAGTAGTATCGTGACAGGGTCCCGCTCTGGGGCCAACGTCCTGACTTTC.

The chain links TRBV5-4 to TRBJ2-7; D gene ambiguous. CDR3 length: 15 amino acids. The V end was cut by 0 bases, the J end by 3 bases, with 13 bases between. The germline gives CDR1 SGHNT, CDR2 YYREEE (reference sequence). Here the CDR3 DNA reads TGTGCCAGCAGCTTGGACCCGGGTCCGCTCTACGAGCAGTACTTC. It specifies CASSLDPGPLYEQYF.

This sequence joins TRBV6-5 and TRBJ2-1, with 7 bases fitting TRBD2. The germline V gene has CDR1 MNHEY and CDR2 SVGAGI. The CDR3 loop spans 14 amino acids. V trimming: 5 bases; J trimming: 7 bases; junction bases outside the gene matches: 8. CDR3 residues: CASSREGRANEQFF. CDR3 bases: TGTGCCAGCAGTCGAGAAGGGAGGGCGAATGAGCAGTTCTTC.

The chain has TRBV4-2 and TRBJ1-1, with 9 nucleotides matching TRBD1. The J segment lost 5 bases and the V segment lost 4 bases, leaving 2 bases of the junction unmatched. From germline, CDR1 is LGHNA and CDR2 YNFKEQ. The CDR3 has 13 residues. CDR3 residues: CASSLGQGTEAFF. The CDR3 DNA sequence: TGTGCCAGCAGCCTAGGACAGGGGACTGAAGCTTTCTTT.

The genes are TRBV5-6 and TRBJ2-1; no clear D gene. With 0 bases removed from V and 0 bases from J, the gap between germline ends came to 10 bases. Germline assignment: CDR1 SGHDT and CDR2 YYEEEE. This CDR3 contains 16 residues. As DNA, the CDR3 is TGTGCCAGCAGCTTGGACTACCCGAGCTCCTACAATGAGCAGTTCTTC. Translating gives CASSLDYPSSYNEQFF.

This chain links TRBV19 with TRBJ2-7, with D unresolved. Trimming removed 3 bases at V and 0 bases at J, with 12 bases between. The CDR3 is made up of 15 amino acids. Germline CDR1 is LNHDA and CDR2 is SQIVND (reference sequence). In DNA, the CDR3 is TGTGCCAGTAGTATCAACGTCCTTAGCTCCTACGAGCAGTACTTC. Its translation is CASSINVLSSYEQYF.

The V and J genes are TRBV19 and TRBJ2-1; no definite D call. This CDR3 has 14 amino acids. With 5 bases removed from V and 5 bases from J, the gap between germline ends came to 13 bases. The germline CDR1 and CDR2 sequences are LNHDA and SQIVND (reference sequence). CDR3 loop: CASSVGNTNNEQFF. CDR3 in DNA: TGTGCCAGTAGTGTTGGAAATACTAACAATGAGCAGTTCTTC. The full variable domain, with the rest looked up from reference TRBV19 and TRBJ2-1, is DGGITQSPKYLFRKEGQNVTLSCEQNLNHDAMYWYRQDPGQGLRLIYYSQIVNDFQKGDIAEGYSVSREKKESFPLTVTSAQKNPTAFYLCASSVGNTNNEQFFGPGTRLTVL.